A selection of T cell receptor beta chains follows, all from one sample in a study of vaccination and CD4 T cells after COVID-19. Their target antigens are unknown. TCRdb re-called the PCR reads with MiXCR, one entry per CDR3 protein. The sample lists about 20,000 distinct CDR3 sequences; 78% were seen once. This specimen consisted of CD4+ T cells from blood, cultured in vitro, obtained after SARS-CoV-2 vaccination. The source is a human donor who received a COVID-19 vaccine. Both conserved end residues are part of each CDR3. D genes are given only for firm matches. Clone size is stated in some rows and not others, as once, few, many or a class when expanded.

size,V,D,J,DNA,CDR3
NA,TRBV5-1,NA,TRBJ2-1,TGCGCCAGCAGCTTGCGGGTAGCCGGTAATGAGCAGTTCTTC,CASSLRVAGNEQFF
few,TRBV6-1,TRBD1,TRBJ2-7,TGTGCCAGCAGACGCCGGGACAGGGGAACTCTCGAGCAGTACTTC,CASRRRDRGTLEQYF
NA,TRBV6-5,NA,TRBJ1-6,TGTGCCAGCAGTTACTCGAGGGGCAGGGGTAATTCACCCCTCCACTTT,CASSYSRGRGNSPLHF
NA,TRBV7-8,TRBD2,TRBJ2-3,TGTGCCAGCAGCCCAGGGACTAGCGGTAGCACAGATACGCAGTATTTT,CASSPGTSGSTDTQYF
NA,TRBV20-1,NA,TRBJ2-5,TGCAGTGCTAGGACTCCCACGGGGGCGGAGACCCAGTACTTC,CSARTPTGAETQYF
NA,TRBV28,NA,TRBJ1-1,TGTGCCAGCAGGACCTTAAACACTGAAGCTTTCTTT,CASRTLNTEAFF
NA,TRBV5-4,NA,TRBJ1-1,TGTGCCAGCAGCCTAAACGGCGTCCTGAACACTGAAGCTTTCTTT,CASSLNGVLNTEAFF
NA,TRBV12-3/TRBV12-4,NA,TRBJ1-5,TGTGCCAGCAGGCTCGGGAGTAGCAATCAGCCCCAGCATTTT,CASRLGSSNQPQHF
NA,TRBV10-3,NA,TRBJ2-6,TGTGCCAGCAGTTACTCGTTAGGGCCCGGGGCCAACGTCCTGACTTTC,CASSYSLGPGANVLTF
NA,TRBV24-1,TRBD1,TRBJ2-1,TGTGCCACCAGTGATCCCCTTCCCAGGGGGCCTGATGAGCAGTTCTTC,CATSDPLPRGPDEQFF
NA,TRBV20-1,NA,TRBJ1-1,TGCAGTGCTCTGCGGACGGCGAACACTGAAGCTTTCTTT,CSALRTANTEAFF
NA,TRBV7-9,NA,TRBJ2-1,TGTGCCAGCAGCCCTTTCCCGGGACCCACAGAAGGACTCTACAATGAGCAGTTCTTC,CASSPFPGPTEGLYNEQFF
NA,TRBV6-1,NA,TRBJ2-2,TGTGCCAGCATTGGCAGATCCACCGGGGAGCTGTTTTTT,CASIGRSTGELFF
NA,TRBV5-1,NA,TRBJ2-3,TGCGCCAGCAGCTTGTATACAGGGATCGATACGCAGTATTTT,CASSLYTGIDTQYF
NA,TRBV24-1,NA,TRBJ1-1,TGTGCCACCAGTGAGGACAGTGAAGCTTTCTTT,CATSEDSEAFF